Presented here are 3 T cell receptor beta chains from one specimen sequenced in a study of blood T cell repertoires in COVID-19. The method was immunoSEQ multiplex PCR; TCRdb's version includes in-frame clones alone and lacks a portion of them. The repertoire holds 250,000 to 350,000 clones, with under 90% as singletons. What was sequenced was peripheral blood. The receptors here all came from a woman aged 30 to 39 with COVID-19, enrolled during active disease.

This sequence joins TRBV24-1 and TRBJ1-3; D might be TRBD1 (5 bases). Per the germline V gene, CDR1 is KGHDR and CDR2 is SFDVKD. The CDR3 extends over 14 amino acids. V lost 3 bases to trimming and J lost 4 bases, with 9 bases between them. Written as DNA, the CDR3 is TGTGCCACCAGTGATCAGCGACAGGGAAACACCATATATTTT. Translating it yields CATSDQRQGNTIYF.

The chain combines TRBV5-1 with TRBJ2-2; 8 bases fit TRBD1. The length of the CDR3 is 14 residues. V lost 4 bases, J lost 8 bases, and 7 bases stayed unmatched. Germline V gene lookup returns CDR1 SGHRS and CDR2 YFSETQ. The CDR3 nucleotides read TGCGCCAGCAGCCTTGGGACAGGAGGAGGGGAGCTGTTTTTT. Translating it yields CASSLGTGGGELFF.

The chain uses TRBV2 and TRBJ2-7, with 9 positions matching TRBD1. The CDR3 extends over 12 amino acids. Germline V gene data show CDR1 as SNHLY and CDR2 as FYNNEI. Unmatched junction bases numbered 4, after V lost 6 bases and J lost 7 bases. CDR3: CASSATGGEQYF. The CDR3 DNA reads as TGTGCCAGCAGCGCGACAGGGGGAGAGCAGTACTTC.